This TCR beta chain comes out of a study of control samples from healthy donors and cancer patients. CDR1 MDHEN and CDR2 SYDVKM come from the germline V gene. Deletions cut 5 bases from V and 0 bases from J, with 7 bases between. CDR3 length: 14 amino acids. Produced via immunoSEQ multiplex PCR; TCRdb's table is partial and in-frame only. This table has approximately 140,000 clones, 80% to 95% appearing once. Sequenced: blood. This chain joins TRBV28 and TRBJ2-2; D unresolved. The TCR sequence derives from a man younger than 30 in good health. Here the CDR3 reads CASSPLTNTGELFF. The CDR3 nucleotides read TGTGCCAGCAGTCCTCTTACGAACACCGGGGAGCTGTTTTTT.